This T cell receptor (beta chain) was profiled in a study of blood T cell repertoires in COVID-19. As for the study in general: Whether acute or convalescent, the COVID-19 samples came from the United States, Italy and Spain. PBMCs, B-cell-depleted T cells, or T cells were the source of the cDNA or gDNA that made up the material.

The CDR3 contains 18 residues. CDR1 LNHDA and CDR2 SQIVND come from the germline V gene (reference sequence). V lost 4 bases and J lost 0; bases outside the gene matches: 11. This clone was seen more than once but under ten times. This table comes from immunoSEQ multiplex PCR, and its TCRdb copy is limited to in-frame clones, with some not included. The sample consists of over 100,000 clones, about 76% of them appearing once. This receptor was identified in a woman aged 55-69 years with active or convalescent COVID-19. The chain is built from TRBV19 and TRBJ2-3; 9 positions match TRBD2. Sequencing used peripheral blood. In DNA form, the CDR3 reads TGTGCCAGTAGTAAGGGGCCTAGCGGGGCGATTAGCACAGATACGCAGTATTTT. Its protein product is CASSKGPSGAISTDTQYF.